Listed below are T cell receptor beta chains from one sample, sequenced in a study of T cell responses to AZD1222 COVID-19 vaccine. Measured with immunoSEQ multiplex PCR; TCRdb has only the in-frame clones, and not every one. Among over 150,000 clones listed, just over 85% were seen once. The sample consisted of peripheral blood, taken on day 0 of AZD1222 vaccination. Source of these receptors: an adult in good health. CDR3s include the opening cysteine and the closing phenylalanine or tryptophan. For some rows the clone size is stated as once, few or many, or as a class when expanded; others skip it.

abundance,j_gene,v_gene,CDR3aa
NA,TRBJ1-3,TRBV27,CASILQGAVPGNTIYF
NA,TRBJ1-1,TRBV9,CASSVKGMNTEAFF
NA,TRBJ2-3,TRBV30,CAWSVKAVSTDTQYF
few,TRBJ1-1,TRBV19,CASTKGRAMNTEAFF
NA,TRBJ2-2,TRBV10-3,CAISVPRQGATGELFF
NA,TRBJ1-2,TRBV7-9,CASSPVVGSGYTF
few,TRBJ2-1,TRBV5-1,CASSLAVGGGDNEQFF
once,TRBJ1-1,TRBV28,CASSWDRGTEAFF
NA,TRBJ1-2,TRBV7-8,CASSSRRTGWANYGYTF
NA,TRBJ2-3,TRBV5-1,CASSLVGAGLLDTQYF
NA,TRBJ2-7,TRBV25-1,CASSESPGGYEQYF
NA,TRBJ2-7,TRBV24-1,CATSDSHGGSSYEQYF